This T cell receptor (beta chain) is drawn from a study of Ad26.COV2.S vaccination and SARS-CoV-2 variants. Study-level points and caveats: It is possible that the TCR breadth and depth analyses underestimated the total T cell responses. Responses of spike-specific T cells (both CD8+ and CD4+) reportedly showed substantial breadth after vaccination. Compared with placebo recipients, vaccine recipients had higher spike-specific TCR breadth. Those who received vaccine or placebo ended up with similar non-spike TCR breadth.

This clone appeared a single time. Antigen specificity is unknown. Assay used: immunoSEQ multiplex PCR; TCRdb lists only in-frame clones, some missing. Among about 350,000 clones, about 91% were seen once, and the ten largest hold 3% to 5%. The V end was cut by 6 bases, the J end by 5 bases, with 13 bases between. The CDR3 is made up of 13 amino acids. J is TRBJ2-5 and V is TRBV12-3 or TRBV12-4, with D maybe TRBD2 (6 bases). Sample: peripheral blood, taken after recovery from COVID-19. The source is a human donor who had recovered from COVID-19. CDR3 residues: CASSGLIGETQYF. CDR3 nucleotides: TGTGCCAGCAGCGGACTAATCGGGGAGACCCAGTACTTC.